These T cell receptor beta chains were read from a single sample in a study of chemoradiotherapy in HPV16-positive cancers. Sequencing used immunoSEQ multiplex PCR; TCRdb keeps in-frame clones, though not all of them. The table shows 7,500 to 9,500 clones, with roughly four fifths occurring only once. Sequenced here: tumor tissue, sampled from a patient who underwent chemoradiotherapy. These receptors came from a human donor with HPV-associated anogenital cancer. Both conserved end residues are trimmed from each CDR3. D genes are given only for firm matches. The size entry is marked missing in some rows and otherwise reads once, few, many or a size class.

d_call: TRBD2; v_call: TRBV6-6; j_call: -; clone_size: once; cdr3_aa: ASRPGLTYEQY
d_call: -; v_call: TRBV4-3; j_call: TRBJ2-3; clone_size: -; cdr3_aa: ASSQGGGGIDTQY
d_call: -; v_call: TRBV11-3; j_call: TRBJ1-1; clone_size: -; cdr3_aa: ASSFMPGTNTEAF
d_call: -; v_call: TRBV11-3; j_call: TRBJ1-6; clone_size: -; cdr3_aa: ASSLPNSPLH
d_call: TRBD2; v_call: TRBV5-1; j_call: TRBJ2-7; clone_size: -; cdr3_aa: ASSFGTSDSYEQY
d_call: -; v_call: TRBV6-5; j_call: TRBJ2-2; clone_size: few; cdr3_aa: ASSFYPGELF
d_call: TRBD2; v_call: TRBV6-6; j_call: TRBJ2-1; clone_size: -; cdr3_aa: ASRRVGGSSYNEQF
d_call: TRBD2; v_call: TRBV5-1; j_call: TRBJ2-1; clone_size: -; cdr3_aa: ASSSFLAGASEQF
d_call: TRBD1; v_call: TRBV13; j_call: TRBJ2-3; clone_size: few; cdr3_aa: ASSVTKGGSDTQY
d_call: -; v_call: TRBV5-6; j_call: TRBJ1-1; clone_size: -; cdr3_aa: ASSFKGGSNTEAF
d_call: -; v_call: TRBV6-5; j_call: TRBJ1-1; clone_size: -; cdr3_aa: ASRETPSSEAF
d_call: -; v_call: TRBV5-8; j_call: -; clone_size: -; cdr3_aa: ASSLGYDYEQY
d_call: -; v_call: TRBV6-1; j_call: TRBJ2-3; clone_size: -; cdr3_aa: ASQTPSADTQY
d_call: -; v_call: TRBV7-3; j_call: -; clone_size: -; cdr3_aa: ASSLWAGYEQY
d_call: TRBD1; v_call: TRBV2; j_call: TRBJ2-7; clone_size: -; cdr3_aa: ASKGQGFAEQY
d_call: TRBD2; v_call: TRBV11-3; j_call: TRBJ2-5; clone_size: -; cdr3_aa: ASSPGGQETQY
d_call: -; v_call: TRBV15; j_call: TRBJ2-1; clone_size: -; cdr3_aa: ATSKEGSSTYNEQF
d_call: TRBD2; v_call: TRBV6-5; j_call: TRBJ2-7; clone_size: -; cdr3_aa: ASSYSGTSTSYEQY
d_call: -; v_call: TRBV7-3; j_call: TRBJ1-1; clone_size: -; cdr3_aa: ASSPDRGTRSGAF
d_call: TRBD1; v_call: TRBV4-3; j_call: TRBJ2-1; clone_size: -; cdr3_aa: ASSQIYVNRDRDNEQF
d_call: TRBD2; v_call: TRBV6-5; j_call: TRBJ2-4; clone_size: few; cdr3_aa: ASSYSRGLLNIQY
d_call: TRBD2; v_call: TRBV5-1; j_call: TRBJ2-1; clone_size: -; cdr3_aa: ASSFKYSGDNEQF
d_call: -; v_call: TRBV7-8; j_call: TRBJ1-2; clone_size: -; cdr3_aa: ASSLDSGASYGYT
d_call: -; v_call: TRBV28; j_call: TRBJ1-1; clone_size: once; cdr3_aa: ASTVGPSEAF
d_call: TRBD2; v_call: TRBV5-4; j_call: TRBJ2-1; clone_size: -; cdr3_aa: ASSTQREGPLDEQF
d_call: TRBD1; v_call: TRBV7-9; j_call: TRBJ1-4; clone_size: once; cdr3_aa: ASRRGEGQGTATNEKLF
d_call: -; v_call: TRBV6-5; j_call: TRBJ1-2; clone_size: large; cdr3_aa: ASSLREANYGYT
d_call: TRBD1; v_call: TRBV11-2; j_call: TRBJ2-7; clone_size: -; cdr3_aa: ASSLAGQGQSSYEQY
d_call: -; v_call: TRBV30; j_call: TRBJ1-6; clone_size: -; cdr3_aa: AWNERQDSPLH
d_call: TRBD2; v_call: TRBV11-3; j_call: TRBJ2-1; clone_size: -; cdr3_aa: ASTPFTGRRGEQF
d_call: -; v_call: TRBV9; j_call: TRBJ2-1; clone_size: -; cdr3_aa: ASHREGSNEQF
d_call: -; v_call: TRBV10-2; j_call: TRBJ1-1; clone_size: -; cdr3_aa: ASSDLGLGKAF
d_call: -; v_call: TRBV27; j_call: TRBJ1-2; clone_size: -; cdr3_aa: ASRLLGDYGYT
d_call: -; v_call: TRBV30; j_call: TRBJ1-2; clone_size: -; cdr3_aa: AWSGGRPYGYT
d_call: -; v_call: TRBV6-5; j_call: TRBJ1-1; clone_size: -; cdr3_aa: ASRNSYLNTEAF
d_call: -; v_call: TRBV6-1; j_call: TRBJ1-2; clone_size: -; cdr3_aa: ASSEGGISRGYT
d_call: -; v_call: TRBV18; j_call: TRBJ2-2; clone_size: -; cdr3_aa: ASVRYEVGELF
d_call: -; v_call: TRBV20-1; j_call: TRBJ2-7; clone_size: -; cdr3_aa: SAKKGLEQY
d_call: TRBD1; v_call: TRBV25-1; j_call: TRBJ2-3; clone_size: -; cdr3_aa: ASSPGQATYSTDTQY
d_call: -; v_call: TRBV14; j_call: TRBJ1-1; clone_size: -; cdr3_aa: ASSQGRLRNTEAF
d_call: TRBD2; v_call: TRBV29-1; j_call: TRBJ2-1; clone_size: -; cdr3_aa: SVESVGRYNEQF
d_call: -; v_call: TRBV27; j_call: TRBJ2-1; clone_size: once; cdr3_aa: ASSHGQGGIWAYNEQF
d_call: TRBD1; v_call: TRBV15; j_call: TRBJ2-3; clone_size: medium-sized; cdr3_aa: ALKTGGADTQY
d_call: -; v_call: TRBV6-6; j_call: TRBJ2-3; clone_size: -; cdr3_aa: ASSYPASTDTQY
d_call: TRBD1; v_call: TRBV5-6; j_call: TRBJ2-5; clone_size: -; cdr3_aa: ASSEDRALGETQY
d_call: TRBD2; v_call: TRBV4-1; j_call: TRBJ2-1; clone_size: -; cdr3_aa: ASSQERGTFYNEQF
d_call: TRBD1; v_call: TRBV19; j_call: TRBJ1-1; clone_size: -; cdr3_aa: ASSRDRGFEAF
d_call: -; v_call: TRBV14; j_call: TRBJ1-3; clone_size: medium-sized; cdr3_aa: ASSREPLLSSGNTIY
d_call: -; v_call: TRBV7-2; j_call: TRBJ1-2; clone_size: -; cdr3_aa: ASAPGTNYGYT
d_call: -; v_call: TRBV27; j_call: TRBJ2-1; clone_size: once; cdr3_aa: ASSLDGGLYNEQF
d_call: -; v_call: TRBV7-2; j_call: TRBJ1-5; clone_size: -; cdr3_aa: ASSWGGTGQPQH
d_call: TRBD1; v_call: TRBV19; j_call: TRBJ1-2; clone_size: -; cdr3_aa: ASSRNRLGTGNYGYT
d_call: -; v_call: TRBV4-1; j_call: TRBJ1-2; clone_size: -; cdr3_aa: ASSQGPGAANYGYT
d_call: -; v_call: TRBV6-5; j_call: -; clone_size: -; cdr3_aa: ASSYSGSGHIEQY
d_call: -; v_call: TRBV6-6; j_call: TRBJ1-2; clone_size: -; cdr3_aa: ASTASYGYT